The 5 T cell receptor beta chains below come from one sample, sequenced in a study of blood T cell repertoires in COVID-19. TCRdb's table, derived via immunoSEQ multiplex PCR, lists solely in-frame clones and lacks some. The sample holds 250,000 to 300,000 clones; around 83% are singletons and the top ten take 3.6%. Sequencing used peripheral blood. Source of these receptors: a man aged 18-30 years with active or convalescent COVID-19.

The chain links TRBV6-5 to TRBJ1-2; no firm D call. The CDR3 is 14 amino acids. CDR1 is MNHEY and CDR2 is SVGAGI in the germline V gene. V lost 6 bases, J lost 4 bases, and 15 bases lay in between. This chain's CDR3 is CASRGGPGSYGYTF. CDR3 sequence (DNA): TGTGCCAGCAGGGGAGGGCCGGGGTCCTATGGCTACACCTTC.

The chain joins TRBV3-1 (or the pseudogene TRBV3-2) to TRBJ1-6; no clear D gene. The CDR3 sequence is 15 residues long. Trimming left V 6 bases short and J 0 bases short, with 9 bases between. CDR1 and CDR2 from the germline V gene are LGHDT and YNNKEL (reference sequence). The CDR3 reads CASSDASSYNSPLHF. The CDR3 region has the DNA TGTGCCAGCAGTGATGCGAGCTCCTATAATTCACCCCTCCACTTT.

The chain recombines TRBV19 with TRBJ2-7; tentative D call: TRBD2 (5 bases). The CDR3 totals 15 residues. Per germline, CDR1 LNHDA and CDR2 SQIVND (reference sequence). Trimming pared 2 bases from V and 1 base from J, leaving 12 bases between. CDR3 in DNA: TGTGCCAGTAGTATATATCCTGAGGGATCCTACGAGCAGTACTTC. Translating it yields CASSIYPEGSYEQYF.

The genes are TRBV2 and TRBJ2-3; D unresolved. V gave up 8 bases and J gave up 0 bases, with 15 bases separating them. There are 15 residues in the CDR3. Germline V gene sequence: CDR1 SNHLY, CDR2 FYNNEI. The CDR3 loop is CASGASISSTDTQYF. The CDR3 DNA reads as TGTGCCAGCGGAGCCAGTATTTCTAGCACAGATACGCAGTATTTT.

CDR3 region: CASSLGLLVPGRCGEKLFF. DNA of the CDR3: TGCGCCAGCAGCTTGGGATTACTTGTCCCGGGTCGGTGTGGGGAAAAACTGTTTTTT. The chain recombines TRBV5-1 with TRBJ1-4; D call uncertain. Germline loops: CDR1 SGHRS, CDR2 YFSETQ. V shed 0 bases and J shed 8 bases, with 26 bases lying between them. The CDR3 totals 19 residues.